The rows below give T cell receptor beta chains drawn from one sample of a study of blood T cell repertoires in COVID-19. Libraries were prepared by immunoSEQ multiplex PCR; TCRdb keeps only in-frame clonotypes and omits some of them. The sample contains about 140,000 clones, approximately 86% of which appear only once. Sequencing input: peripheral blood. These receptor sequences come from a woman between 55 and 75 years old with acute or convalescent COVID-19. Each CDR3 is given with its conserved first and last residue. The order of the fields is clone size, J gene, D gene, V gene, CDR3 DNA, CDR3 protein. A D gene is named only where the DNA matches it firmly. Expanded clones are given a class, and other clones once, few, many or no size at all.

- | TRBJ2-3 | TRBD2 | TRBV7-3 | TGTGCCAGCAGCTTAGCGGGAGGTTCCACAGATACGCAGTATTTT | CASSLAGGSTDTQYF
- | TRBJ1-1 | TRBD1 | TRBV15 | TGTGCCACCAGCACCTACGACAGGGCCCTAGGGGTGAACACTGAAGCTTTCTTT | CATSTYDRALGVNTEAFF
- | TRBJ1-1 | - | TRBV30 | TGTGCCTGGAGGCGGGACACTGAAGCTTTCTTT | CAWRRDTEAFF
once | TRBJ2-7 | TRBD1 | TRBV28 | TGTGCCAGCGTGGGACAGACCTACGAGCAGTACTTC | CASVGQTYEQYF
- | TRBJ2-1 | TRBD2 | TRBV13 | TGTGCCAGCAGCAGCAGCGGGGGGGCCAATGAGCAGTTCTTC | CASSSSGGANEQFF
- | TRBJ1-1 | - | TRBV6-2/TRBV6-3 | TGTGCCAGCAGCTCTTTGGGGGGGAACACTGAAGCTTTCTTT | CASSSLGGNTEAFF
- | TRBJ2-1 | - | TRBV6-5 | TGTGCCAGCAGTTATATCAGTTACTACAATGAGCAGTTCTTC | CASSYISYYNEQFF
- | TRBJ1-3 | - | TRBV7-9 | TGTGCCAGCAGCTTGGTACAGGGCTCTGGAAACACCATATATTTT | CASSLVQGSGNTIYF
once | TRBJ2-3 | TRBD2 | TRBV11-3 | TGTGCCAGCAGCGCCCTAGCGGGGGTCGGCACAGATACGCAGTATTTT | CASSALAGVGTDTQYF
- | TRBJ2-4 | - | TRBV28 | TGTGCCAGCAGGCTGGGAGTGGCCAAAAACATTCAGTACTTC | CASRLGVAKNIQYF
once | TRBJ1-5 | - | TRBV10-3 | TGTGCCATCACAGGCGACCTCAATCAGCCCCAGCATTTT | CAITGDLNQPQHF
- | TRBJ2-5 | TRBD1 | TRBV11-2 | TGTGCCAGCAGCCAGGACAGGGCTTGGGAGACCCAGTACTTC | CASSQDRAWETQYF
- | TRBJ2-7 | - | TRBV19 | TGTGCCAGTAATGGGGAGTCCTACGAGCAGTACTTC | CASNGESYEQYF
once | TRBJ1-2 | TRBD1 | TRBV3-1/TRBV3-2 | TGTGCCAGCAGCCCCACCCTAGGGGGCGCAGGGTATGGCTACACCTTC | CASSPTLGGAGYGYTF
- | TRBJ2-2 | - | TRBV19 | TGTGCCAGTAGTATCCAGGGTGTAACCGGGGAGCTGTTTTTT | CASSIQGVTGELFF
- | TRBJ1-2 | TRBD1 | TRBV7-2 | TGTGCCAGCAGCCCTCAGACAGGGTCTTCCCAATACGAGGGCTACACCTTC | CASSPQTGSSQYEGYTF
few | TRBJ2-5 | TRBD2 | TRBV10-3 | TGTGCCATCAGGGAAGGGACTAGCGCAGAGACCCAGTACTTC | CAIREGTSAETQYF
- | TRBJ2-7 | TRBD1 | TRBV11-3 | TGTGCCAGCAGCTCCCGGGACAGAGTCACGTCCTACGAGCAGTACTTC | CASSSRDRVTSYEQYF
- | TRBJ2-5 | - | TRBV7-2 | TGTGCCAGCAGCCTCCAGGCGGGGCTTCAAGAGACCCAGTACTTC | CASSLQAGLQETQYF
- | TRBJ2-7 | TRBD1 | TRBV19 | TGTGCCAGTAGTATCACAGGGGGGTCCTACGAGCAGTACTTC | CASSITGGSYEQYF
- | TRBJ1-2 | TRBD1 | TRBV6-5 | TGTGCCAGCAGTTCTGGACAGGCCTCAGACTATGGCTACACCTTC | CASSSGQASDYGYTF
- | TRBJ2-2 | TRBD2 | TRBV18 | TGTGCCAGCTCACTAAAGACTAGCGGGGGCGCCTTATCCGGGGAGCTGTTTTTT | CASSLKTSGGALSGELFF